This T cell receptor beta chain was retrieved from a study of cytomegalovirus exposure and HLA in healthy donors. The PCR used 60 Vbeta and 13 Jbeta primers. Sequencing was performed with immunoSEQ multiplex PCR; in TCRdb, only in-frame clones are kept and a portion is missing. The sample has under 250,000 clones; about 77% are singletons. Sequenced sample: PBMCs. The sequence derives from a woman aged 25 to 39 in good health and CMV-seronegative.

The CDR3 DNA is TGTGCCAGCAGCGCGGGAGAGGGGCCCTATGGCTACACCTTC. The encoded protein is CASSAGEGPYGYTF. The gene calls are TRBV6-4 and TRBJ1-2, with a weak D call TRBD1 (5 bases). The CDR3 consists of 14 residues. The V end was cut by 6 bases, the J end by 4 bases, with 15 bases between. In germline, CDR1 is MRHNA, CDR2 SNTAGT.